Shown below are 5 T cell receptor beta chains from a single sample sequenced in a study of blood T cell repertoires in COVID-19 (dated by TCRdb to 2020 to 2022). Library method: the immunoSEQ multiplex PCR assay. TCRdb retrieved this table from immuneACCESS and kept in-frame rearrangements only. Not all clones are present; in checked studies, unresolved V genes account for under half, and no reason is known for the remainder. Counted in this sample were 95,000 to 150,000 clones; 84% of them appeared once. Around 4.2% of the sample rests with the top ten. Sequenced sample: PBMCs or T cells enriched from blood (not recorded which). The receptors derive from a woman younger than 45 who had recovered from COVID-19.

This clone was detected once. V and J are TRBV11-2 and TRBJ1-3, with a tentative D call TRBD1 (6 bases). CDR3 length: 16 amino acids. The V gene's germline CDR1 is SGHAT and CDR2 FQNNGV. Trimming left V 5 bases short and J 0 bases short, with 14 bases between. The CDR3, as DNA: TGTGCCAGCAGCCGTTTCGGGACAACCTCTGGAAACACCATATATTTT. This sequence encodes CASSRFGTTSGNTIYF.

The chain employs TRBV27 and TRBJ2-2; weak D call: TRBD2 (6 bases). The CDR3 sequence is 13 residues long. Trimming removed 6 bases from V and 7 bases from J, with 12 bases in between. CDR1 and CDR2 from the germline V gene are MNHEY and SMNVEV (reference sequence). The CDR3 loop is CASRRRESGELFF. DNA for the CDR3: TGTGCCAGCAGGAGGAGGGAAAGCGGGGAGCTGTTTTTT.

This clone has a single count. The rearrangement links TRBV5-1 to TRBJ2-7, with a possible D match to TRBD2 (6 bases). Looked up from germline, CDR1 is SGHRS and CDR2 is YFSETQ. V gave up 3 bases and J gave up 2 bases, with 12 bases separating them. This CDR3 comprises 14 residues. The CDR3 bases are TGCGCCAGCAGCTCCCCGGACTACCCCTACGAGCAGTACTTC. It is translated as CASSSPDYPYEQYF.

V and J are TRBV28 and TRBJ2-7, with 8 bases matching TRBD1. The CDR3 runs 15 residues. The V gene's germline CDR1 is MDHEN and CDR2 SYDVKM. V dropped 1 base and J dropped 6; count of bases not matched to a gene: 8. The CDR3 DNA follows: TGTGCCAGCAGTTTATCCGGACAGGGCAGGGGCGAGCAGTACTTC. Translating gives CASSLSGQGRGEQYF.

The chain employs TRBV5-1 and TRBJ2-1, with 10 bases identical to TRBD2. CDR1 SGHRS and CDR2 YFSETQ come from the germline V gene. The CDR3 totals 15 residues. Germline trimming cut 7 bases from V and 4 bases from J; bases unmatched to any gene: 8. This CDR3 reads CASFLLAGDYNEQFF. CDR3 nucleotide sequence: TGCGCCAGCTTTCTGCTAGCGGGAGATTACAATGAGCAGTTCTTC.